The 21 T cell receptor beta chains listed next were all sequenced from one sample in a study of blood T cell repertoires in COVID-19. Profiling relied on immunoSEQ multiplex PCR, and the TCRdb table lists in-frame clones only, not all of them. The data show about 100,000 clones, around nine tenths seen once. The material sequenced was peripheral blood. Every receptor here comes from a man aged 80 or over with acute or convalescent COVID-19.

The chain has TRBV6-2 or TRBV6-3 and TRBJ2-7; possibly TRBD2 for D (5 bases). The CDR3 runs 16 residues. Looked up from germline, CDR1 is MNHEY and CDR2 is SVGEGT. Trimming took 6 bases from V and 1 from J, leaving 19 bases between them. The CDR3 coding sequence is TGTGCCAGCAGCTATTCCCGGGAAGCCCAATCCTACGAGCAGTACTTC. Translated, it gives CASSYSREAQSYEQYF.

This clone has more than one count but fewer than ten. The gene calls are TRBV19 and TRBJ1-1, with TRBD1 identical over 10 bases. The J segment lost 1 base and the V segment lost 11 bases, leaving 10 bases of the junction unmatched. The CDR3 sequence is 15 residues long. Germline assignment: CDR1 LNHDA and CDR2 SQIVND (reference sequence). CDR3 sequence (DNA): TGTGCCTCCGCCGGGGACAGGGGATGGAACACTGAAGCTTTCTTT. Protein sequence: CASAGDRGWNTEAFF.

The genes are TRBV2 and TRBJ2-1, with 12 nucleotides matching TRBD2. CDR1 and CDR2 from the germline V gene are SNHLY and FYNNEI. The V and J ends lost 4 bases and 8 bases, in that order; junction bases with no gene match: 6. The CDR3 loop spans 15 amino acids. CDR3 nucleotide sequence: TGTGCCAGCAGTGGGCTAGCGGGGGGGGTTGATGAGCAGTTCTTC. Translated: CASSGLAGGVDEQFF.

The chain is built from TRBV7-9 and TRBJ1-1; 9 bases match TRBD1. The junction had 8 bases not matched to a gene; V was cut back by 5 bases and J by 7 bases. CDR3 length: 14 amino acids. Germline V gives CDR1 SEHNR, CDR2 FQNEAQ (reference sequence). CDR3 loop: CASSLRDRANEAFF. As DNA, the CDR3 is TGTGCCAGCAGCCTCCGGGACAGGGCGAATGAAGCTTTCTTT.

The chain combines TRBV7-9 with TRBJ1-2; 7 positions agree with TRBD1. In germline, CDR1 is SEHNR, CDR2 FQNEAQ (reference sequence). CDR3 length equals 14 residues. V was clipped by 5 bases and J by 2 bases; unmatched bases: 5. This CDR3 reads CASSLGQVNYGYTF. In DNA, the CDR3 is TGTGCCAGCAGCCTCGGACAGGTCAACTATGGCTACACCTTC.

Written as DNA, the CDR3 is TGTGCCAGCACTGATATCAGGGGGGACAATCAGCCCCAGCATTTT. Translated, it gives CASTDIRGDNQPQHF. The rearrangement uses TRBV28 and TRBJ1-5, with 7 bases fitting TRBD1. The CDR3 is 15 amino acids. With V trimmed by 7 bases and J by 3 bases, 9 bases remained unmatched. In germline, CDR1 is MDHEN, CDR2 SYDVKM.

J is TRBJ2-7 and V is TRBV5-6, with 10 bases aligning to TRBD1. The CDR3 runs 16 residues. In germline, CDR1 is SGHDT, CDR2 YYEEEE. The V and J ends lost 0 bases and 2 bases, in that order; junction bases with no gene match: 5. The CDR3 spells CASSLGQGAITYEQYF. The CDR3 nucleotides read TGTGCCAGCAGCTTGGGACAGGGGGCGATAACCTACGAGCAGTACTTC. Supplemented by reference TRBV5-6 and TRBJ2-7, the full variable domain reads DAGVTQSPTHLIKTRGQQVTLRCSPKSGHDTVSWYQQALGQGPQFIFQYYEEEERQRGNFPDRFSGHQFPNYSSELNVNALLLGDSALYLCASSLGQGAITYEQYFGPGTRLTVT.

This chain joins TRBV7-9 and TRBJ2-1; a possible D gene is TRBD1 (5 bases). The CDR3 is 16 residues long. Germline V gives CDR1 SEHNR, CDR2 FQNEAQ (reference sequence). Trimming cost V 2 bases and J 5 bases, with 16 bases left between them. CDR3 in amino acids: CASSLMSGNVHNEQFF. CDR3 bases: TGTGCCAGCAGCTTAATGTCAGGGAATGTCCACAATGAGCAGTTCTTC. Looking up the rest from reference TRBV7-9 and TRBJ2-1 gives the full variable domain: DTGVSQNPRHKITKRGQNVTFRCDPISEHNRLYWYRQTLGQGPEFLTYFQNEAQLEKSRLLSDRFSAERPKGSFSTLEIQRTEQGDSAMYLCASSLMSGNVHNEQFFGPGTRLTVL.

The chain links TRBV19 to TRBJ1-5; no firm D call. V was trimmed by 1 base and J by 6 bases, leaving 7 bases between them. The CDR3 loop spans 13 amino acids. Germline V gene lookup returns CDR1 LNHDA and CDR2 SQIVND (reference sequence). The CDR3 nucleotides read TGTGCCAGTAGTATAGGACTCGGTCAGCCCCAGCATTTT. Translation gives CASSIGLGQPQHF. Based on the CDR3 plus reference TRBV19 and TRBJ1-5, the full variable domain is DGGITQSPKYLFRKEGQNVTLSCEQNLNHDAMYWYRQDPGQGLRLIYYSQIVNDFQKGDIAEGYSVSREKKESFPLTVTSAQKNPTAFYLCASSIGLGQPQHFGDGTRLSIL.

V usage is TRBV19 and J usage is TRBJ2-2; 7 bases map to TRBD2. The CDR3 consists of 15 residues. The V gene's germline CDR1 is LNHDA and CDR2 SQIVND (reference sequence). V lost 3 bases and J lost 0; bases outside the gene matches: 1. The CDR3 region is CASSIGGTNTGELFF. Here the CDR3 DNA reads TGTGCCAGTAGTATCGGGGGGACGAACACCGGGGAGCTGTTTTTT.

The chain joins TRBV7-2 to TRBJ2-7; 9 nucleotides align to TRBD2. Germline trimming cut 0 bases from V and 5 bases from J; bases unmatched to any gene: 8. The CDR3 consists of 16 residues. Germline assignment: CDR1 SGHTA and CDR2 FQGNSA. CDR3 protein: CASSLARLAGAHEQYF. For the CDR3, the DNA is TGTGCCAGCAGCTTAGCGAGGTTAGCGGGAGCCCACGAGCAGTACTTC.

The chain couples TRBV19 to TRBJ1-1, with D tentatively TRBD1 (5 bases). Trimming left V 3 bases short and J 4 bases short, with 9 bases between. There are 13 residues in the CDR3. The germline V gene encodes CDR1 LNHDA and CDR2 SQIVND (reference sequence). The CDR3 DNA reads as TGTGCCAGTAGTATCCAGGGTGGCACTGAAGCTTTCTTT. This codes for CASSIQGGTEAFF.

The chain uses TRBV7-6 and TRBJ1-2; D unresolved. Trimming pared 5 bases from V and 4 bases from J, leaving 23 bases between. This CDR3 has 17 amino acids. Germline CDR1 SGHVS, CDR2 FNYEAQ. CDR3 residues: CASSPTEAGRLGYGYTF. The DNA of the CDR3 is TGTGCCAGCAGCCCGACTGAGGCTGGGAGGCTTGGCTATGGCTACACCTTC.

The chain employs TRBV5-1 and TRBJ1-3; D is possibly TRBD1 (6 bases). V was pared by 4 bases and J by 2 bases, with 13 bases between. The CDR3 has 15 residues. The germline V gene has CDR1 SGHRS and CDR2 YFSETQ. CDR3 DNA sequence: TGCGCCAGCAGCCCCGTACAGGGCGCTGGAAACACCATATATTTT. It is translated as CASSPVQGAGNTIYF.

Here the CDR3 reads CASSITGQGNEQFF. Here the CDR3 DNA reads TGTGCCAGTAGTATAACAGGACAGGGCAATGAGCAGTTCTTC. The chain links TRBV19 to TRBJ2-1; 8 positions match TRBD1. The V and J ends lost 2 bases and 6 bases, in that order; junction bases with no gene match: 3. The CDR3 runs to 14 residues. Looked up from germline, CDR1 is LNHDA and CDR2 is SQIVND (reference sequence).

The chain carries TRBV7-2 and TRBJ1-1; 8 bases match TRBD1. V gave up 6 bases and J gave up 4 bases; unmatched junction bases: 10. The CDR3 contains 15 residues. Germline values: CDR1 SGHTA, CDR2 FQGNSA. In nucleotides, the CDR3 is TGTGCCAGCAGTTATTCAGGGGGCGCAGGCACTGAAGCTTTCTTT. This codes for CASSYSGGAGTEAFF.

This clone was seen only once. The chain carries TRBV20-1 and TRBJ2-7; tentative D call: TRBD2 (5 bases). The V end lost 2 bases, the J end lost 6 bases, and 8 bases lay between the germline ends. This CDR3 is 11 amino acids long. Germline V lookup: CDR1 DFQATT, CDR2 SNEGSKA (reference sequence). CDR3 in DNA: TGCAGTGCTAGACCGGGGATCGAGCAGTACTTC. Its translation: CSARPGIEQYF.

V gene TRBV12-3 or TRBV12-4 combines with J gene TRBJ1-2, with a tentative D call TRBD1 (6 bases). The CDR3 totals 12 residues. Trimming cost V 3 bases and J 4 bases, with 6 bases left between them. CDR3 sequence (DNA): TGTGCCAGCAGTTTGGGGGCCTATGGCTACACCTTC. Translated: CASSLGAYGYTF.

Only one count was recorded for this clone. The gene calls are TRBV6-2 or TRBV6-3 and TRBJ2-7, with 7 bases identical to TRBD1. Germline lookup yields CDR1 MNHEY and CDR2 SVGEGT. Trimming removed 2 bases from V and 4 bases from J; junction bases left unmatched: 2. The CDR3 is 13 residues long. In DNA, the CDR3 is TGTGCCAGCAGTTACGAACAGGGGTACGAGCAGTACTTC. This translates into CASSYEQGYEQYF.

V gene TRBV3-1 (or the pseudogene TRBV3-2) combines with J gene TRBJ2-1; TRBD2 matches at 16 bases. The V and J ends lost 4 bases and 7 bases, in that order; junction bases with no gene match: 1. The germline CDR1 and CDR2 sequences are LGHDT and YNNKEL (reference sequence). The length of the CDR3 is 15 residues. As DNA, the CDR3 is TGTGCCAGCAGCCTGGGACTAGCGGGAGGGAATGAGCAGTTCTTC. Amino acid sequence: CASSLGLAGGNEQFF.

As regards this clone: Other DNA sequences from this sample encode an identical CDR3 as well. The rearrangement links TRBV27 to TRBJ1-4; no firm D call. The germline gives CDR1 MNHEY, CDR2 SMNVEV (reference sequence). There are 14 residues in the CDR3. V was cut by 3 bases and J by 3 bases, with 8 bases left in between. The CDR3 DNA is TGTGCCAGCAGTTTCGGTCAAGCTAATGAAAAACTGTTTTTT. It translates to CASSFGQANEKLFF.